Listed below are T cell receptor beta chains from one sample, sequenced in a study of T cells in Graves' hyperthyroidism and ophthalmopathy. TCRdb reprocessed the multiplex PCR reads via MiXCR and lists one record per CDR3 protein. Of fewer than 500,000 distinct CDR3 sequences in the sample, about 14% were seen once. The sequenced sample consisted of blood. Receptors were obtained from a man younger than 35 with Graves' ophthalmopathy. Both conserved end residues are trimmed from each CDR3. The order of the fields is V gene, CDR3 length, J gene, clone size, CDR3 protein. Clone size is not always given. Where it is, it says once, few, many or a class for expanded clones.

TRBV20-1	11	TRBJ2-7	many	SALRVSGSEQY
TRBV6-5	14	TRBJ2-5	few	ASSYSSGRAGETQY
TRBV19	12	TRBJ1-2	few	ASSPKDRGLGYT
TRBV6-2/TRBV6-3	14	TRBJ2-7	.	ASSPGPHSRSYEQY
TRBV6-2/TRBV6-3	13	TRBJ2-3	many	ASSFLGLASDTQY
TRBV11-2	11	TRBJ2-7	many	ASSSLRAYEQY
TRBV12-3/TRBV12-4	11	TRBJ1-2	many	ASSAQPHYGYT
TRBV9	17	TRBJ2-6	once	ASSVATHGRFSGANVLT
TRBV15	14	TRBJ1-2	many	ATSRGDPRRDYGYT
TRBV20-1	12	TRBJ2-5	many	SARDWGLEGTQY
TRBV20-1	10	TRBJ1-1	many	SAWTGNTEAF
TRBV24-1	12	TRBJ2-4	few	ATSEAGRKNIQY
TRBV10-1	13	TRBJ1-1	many	ASSDPAGANTEAF
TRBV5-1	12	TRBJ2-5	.	ASSGGWGQETQY
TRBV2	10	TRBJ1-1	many	ASGGFNTEAF
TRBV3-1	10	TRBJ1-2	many	ASSQEGQRYT
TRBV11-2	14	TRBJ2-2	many	ASSPPGYTNTGELF
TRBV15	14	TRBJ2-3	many	ATSRGGARYTDTQY
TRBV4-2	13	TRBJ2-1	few	ASSQTSGNYNEQF
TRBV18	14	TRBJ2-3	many	ASSRPSGDLPDTQY
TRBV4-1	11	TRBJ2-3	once	ASSPPMADTQY
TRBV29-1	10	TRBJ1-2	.	SAVDRGNGYT
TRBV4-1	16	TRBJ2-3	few	ASSQGRNSRLNTDTQY
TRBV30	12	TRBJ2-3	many	AWTRVMSTDTQY
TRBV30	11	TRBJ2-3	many	AWSLYPSDTQY
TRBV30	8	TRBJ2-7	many	AWSDREQY
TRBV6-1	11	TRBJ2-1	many	ASSWDSYNEQF
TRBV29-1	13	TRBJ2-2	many	SVGGLAGGTGELF